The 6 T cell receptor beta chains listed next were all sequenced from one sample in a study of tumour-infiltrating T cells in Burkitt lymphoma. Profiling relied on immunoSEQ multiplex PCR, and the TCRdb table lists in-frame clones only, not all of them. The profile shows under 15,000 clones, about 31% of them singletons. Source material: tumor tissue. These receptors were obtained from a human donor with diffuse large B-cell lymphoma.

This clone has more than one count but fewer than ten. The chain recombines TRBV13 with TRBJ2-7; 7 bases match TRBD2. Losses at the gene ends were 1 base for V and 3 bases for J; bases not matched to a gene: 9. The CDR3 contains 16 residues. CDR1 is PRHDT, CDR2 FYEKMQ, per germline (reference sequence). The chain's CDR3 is CASSLVLSSGYYEQYF. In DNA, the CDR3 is TGTGCCAGCAGCTTAGTCTTGTCTAGCGGTTACTACGAGCAGTACTTC.

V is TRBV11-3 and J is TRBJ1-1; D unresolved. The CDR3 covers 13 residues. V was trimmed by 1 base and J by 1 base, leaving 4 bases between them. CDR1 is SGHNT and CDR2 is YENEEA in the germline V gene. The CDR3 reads CASSLGSNTEAFF. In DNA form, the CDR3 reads TGTGCCAGCAGCTTAGGTTCGAACACTGAAGCTTTCTTT.

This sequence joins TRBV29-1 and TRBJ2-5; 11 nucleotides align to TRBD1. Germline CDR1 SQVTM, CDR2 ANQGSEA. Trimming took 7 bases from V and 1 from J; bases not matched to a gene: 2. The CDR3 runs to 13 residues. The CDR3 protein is CSAGQGAQETQYF. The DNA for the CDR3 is TGCAGCGCTGGACAGGGGGCCCAAGAGACCCAGTACTTC.

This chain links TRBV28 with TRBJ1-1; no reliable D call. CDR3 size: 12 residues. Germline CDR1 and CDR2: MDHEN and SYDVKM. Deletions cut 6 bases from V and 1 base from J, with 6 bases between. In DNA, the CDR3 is TGTGCCAGCAGGGACCAGAACACTGAAGCTTTCTTT. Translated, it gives CASRDQNTEAFF.

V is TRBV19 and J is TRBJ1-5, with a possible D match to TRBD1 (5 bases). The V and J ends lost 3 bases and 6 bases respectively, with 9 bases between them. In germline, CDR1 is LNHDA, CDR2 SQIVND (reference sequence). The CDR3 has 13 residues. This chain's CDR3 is CASSIGGFQPQHF. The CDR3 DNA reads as TGTGCCAGTAGTATCGGGGGATTTCAGCCCCAGCATTTT.

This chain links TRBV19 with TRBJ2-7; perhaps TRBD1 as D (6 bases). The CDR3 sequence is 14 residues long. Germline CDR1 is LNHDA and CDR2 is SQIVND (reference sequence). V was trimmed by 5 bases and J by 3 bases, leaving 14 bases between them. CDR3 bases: TGTGCCAGTAGTCTACAGGGTTCGGGCTACGAGCAGTACTTC. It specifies CASSLQGSGYEQYF.